This entry lists 7 T cell receptor beta chains sequenced from one sample in a study of T cell responses to AZD1222 COVID-19 vaccine. Here immunoSEQ multiplex PCR was the method, and the copy in TCRdb shows in-frame clones only, minus some. The table records about 120,000 clones, roughly 90% of them present only once. The starting material was peripheral blood, obtained on day 0 of AZD1222 vaccination. Receptors were obtained from an adult in good health.

The rearrangement uses TRBV19 and TRBJ1-3; D unresolved. Germline-derived CDR1 and CDR2 are LNHDA and SQIVND (reference sequence). V lost 3 bases and J 0 bases, leaving 9 bases between the germline ends. CDR3 length: 15 residues. The CDR3 spells CASSIMGVSGNTIYF. The CDR3 coding sequence is TGTGCCAGTAGTATTATGGGAGTCTCTGGAAACACCATATATTTT.

The V gene is TRBV2, the J gene TRBJ1-1; D might be TRBD1 (6 bases). The ends were cut back, 10 bases at V and 1 base at J, with 13 bases in the middle. CDR1 is SNHLY and CDR2 is FYNNEI in the germline V gene. The CDR3 is made up of 13 amino acids. The DNA for the CDR3 is TGTGCCAACTCCAGGGGCTCGAACACTGAAGCTTTCTTT. It yields the protein CANSRGSNTEAFF.

This chain connects TRBV20-1 to TRBJ2-7, with D unclear. The CDR3 contains 11 residues. Germline V gene sequence: CDR1 DFQATT, CDR2 SNEGSKA (reference sequence). V was trimmed by 0 bases and J by 7 bases, leaving 7 bases between them. The CDR3 sequence is CSARDAREQYF. For the CDR3, the DNA is TGCAGTGCTAGAGATGCGCGGGAGCAGTACTTC.

The J gene is TRBJ1-2, the V gene TRBV5-1; D might be TRBD1 (5 bases). The CDR3 covers 14 residues. Germline V lookup: CDR1 SGHRS, CDR2 YFSETQ. Trimming cost V 2 bases and J 8 bases, with 16 bases left between them. CDR3: CASSLTGAPEGYTF. In nucleotides, the CDR3 is TGCGCCAGCAGCTTAACCGGGGCCCCGGAGGGCTACACCTTC.

The V and J genes are TRBV11-3 and TRBJ1-2; D might be TRBD1 (6 bases). Germline CDR1 reads SGHNT; CDR2 reads YENEEA. The CDR3 sequence is 13 residues long. The V end lost 11 bases, the J end lost 5 bases, and 18 bases lay between the germline ends. The CDR3: CAATGVQGYGYTF. DNA for the CDR3: TGTGCCGCTACCGGGGTTCAGGGGTATGGCTACACCTTC.

This clone is a singleton in its sample. The gene calls are TRBV9 and TRBJ1-3, with 10 bases aligning to TRBD1. Trimming removed 4 bases from V and 2 bases from J; junction bases left unmatched: 6. Germline V lookup: CDR1 SGDLS, CDR2 YYNGEE. The CDR3 is made up of 16 amino acids. CDR3 in DNA: TGTGCCAGCAGCTCAGGGACAGGGGTTGCTGGAAACACCATATATTTT. This encodes CASSSGTGVAGNTIYF. Together with reference TRBV9 and TRBJ1-3, the CDR3 gives the full variable domain: DSGVTQTPKHLITATGQRVTLRCSPRSGDLSVYWYQQSLDQGLQFLIQYYNGEERAKGNILERFSAQQFPDLHSELNLSSLELGDSALYFCASSSGTGVAGNTIYFGEGSWLTVV.

The chain recombines TRBV19 with TRBJ2-1; D gene unclear. The V end lost 6 bases, the J end lost 13 bases, and 16 bases lay between the germline ends. The CDR3 loop spans 12 amino acids. Germline-derived CDR1 and CDR2 are LNHDA and SQIVND (reference sequence). This CDR3 reads CASSSPGFPQFF. The CDR3 DNA sequence: TGTGCCAGTAGCTCACCGGGCTTTCCCCAGTTCTTC.